This T cell receptor beta chain was documented in a study of Ad26.COV2.S vaccination and SARS-CoV-2 variants. The overall study: The donor participated in the COV1001 trial, in its Ad26.COV2.S arm. Study-wide results and caveats: Measurements of TCR breadth and depth may have given underestimates of the total T cell responses.

Points on this clone: As yet, its antigen is unknown.

This sample's treatment: around 19 received Ad26.COV2.S at low or high dose, single or two shots; 5 received placebo; per-sample allocation not given. Material that was analyzed had been drawn on day 63 after the first vaccine or placebo injection. An Ad26 vector carrying the Wuhan-strain SARS-CoV-2 spike served as the vaccine. Germline assignment: CDR1 MNHEY and CDR2 SMNVEV (reference sequence). There are 16 residues in the CDR3. Trimming stripped 2 bases from V and 2 bases from J, with 15 bases between. Clones were sequenced by immunoSEQ multiplex PCR, and TCRdb holds only the in-frame ones, with some missing. The sample has about 480,000 clones; roughly 87% are singletons.

This receptor was obtained from a person between 18 and 60 years old who received the Ad26.COV2.S COVID-19 vaccine or a placebo. The chain combines TRBV27 with TRBJ2-5, with D uncertain. Sequencing was performed on peripheral blood, taken in a trial of Ad26.COV2.S vaccine versus placebo. The CDR3 sequence: CASSLSMLGSQETQYF. CDR3 nucleotides: TGTGCCAGCAGTTTAAGCATGCTGGGGTCGCAAGAGACCCAGTACTTC.